This T cell receptor (beta chain) was captured in a study of shared clonotypes between healthy human individuals. General study findings and limits: The study found roughly 5% of naive CD4 clonotypes shared across four donors. The rarefaction results pointed to incomplete sorted-subset sequencing despite large depth. Specimens sampled were limited to blood, with tissue repertoires likely differing.

The CDR3 is 12 amino acids. Concerning this clone itself: Its target is not known.

TCRdb's table, derived via immunoSEQ multiplex PCR, lists solely in-frame clones and lacks some. Altogether some 2,100,000 clones are present, around 95% being singletons, with the ten largest covering roughly 0.13%. This receptor was taken from a man between 18 and 29 years old in good health. Source material: naive CD4+ T cells sorted from blood. Described subset: CD45RA+ positively selected. This chain connects TRBV21-1 to TRBJ1-1. TRBV21-1 is shown as a pseudogene. In DNA form, the CDR3 reads TGTGCCAGCAGCATGGGGAACACTGAAGCTTTCTTT. Amino acids: CASSMGNTEAFF.